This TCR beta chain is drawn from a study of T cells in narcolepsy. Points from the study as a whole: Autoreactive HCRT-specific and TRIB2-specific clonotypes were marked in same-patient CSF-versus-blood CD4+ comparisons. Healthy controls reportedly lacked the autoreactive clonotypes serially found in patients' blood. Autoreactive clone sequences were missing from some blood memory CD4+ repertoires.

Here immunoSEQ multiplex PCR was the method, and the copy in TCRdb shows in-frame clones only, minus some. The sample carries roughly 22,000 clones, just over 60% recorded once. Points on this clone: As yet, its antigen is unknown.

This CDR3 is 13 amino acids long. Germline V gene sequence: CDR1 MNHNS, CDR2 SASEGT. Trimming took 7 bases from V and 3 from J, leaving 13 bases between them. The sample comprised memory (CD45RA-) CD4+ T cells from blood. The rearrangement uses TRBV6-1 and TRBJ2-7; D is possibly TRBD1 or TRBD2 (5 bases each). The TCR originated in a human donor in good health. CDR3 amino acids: CASTRDGGYEQYF. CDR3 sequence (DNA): TGTGCCAGCACCCGGGACGGTGGCTACGAGCAGTACTTC.